A single sample is the source of the 32 T cell receptor beta chains below, sequenced in a study of blood T cell repertoires in COVID-19. Repertoires were generated with immunoSEQ multiplex PCR, while TCRdb's copy carries only in-frame clones and drops some. The sample holds 350,000 to 450,000 clones; approximately 92% are singletons and the top ten take around 1.1%. The sequencing sample was made of PBMCs or T cells enriched from blood (not recorded which). The receptor source for this set is a man in his thirties or forties who had recovered from COVID-19.

The chain is built from TRBV30 and TRBJ1-4; D unresolved. Germline lookup yields CDR1 GTSNPN and CDR2 SVGIG (reference sequence). The CDR3 is 13 residues long. V was shortened by 1 base and J by 8 bases, with 11 bases between the two germline ends. In nucleotides, the CDR3 is TGTGCCTGGAGTGGGCTGGTCTTGGAAAAACTGTTTTTT. Protein sequence: CAWSGLVLEKLFF.

The chain combines TRBV9 with TRBJ2-2; 8 bases are shared with TRBD2. The CDR3 contains 16 residues. V shed 0 bases and J 6 bases; nucleotides not matched to a gene: 7. CDR1 and CDR2 (germline): SGDLS, YYNGEE. The CDR3 spells CASSVGPAGGAGELFF. Written as DNA, the CDR3 is TGTGCCAGCAGCGTAGGCCCTGCGGGAGGTGCCGGGGAGCTGTTTTTT.

This clone was picked up one time. The genes are TRBV7-9 and TRBJ2-7, with D possibly matching TRBD2 (5 bases). The germline gives CDR1 SEHNR, CDR2 FQNEAQ (reference sequence). Trimming took off 4 bases at V and 7 bases at J, with 17 bases between the two ends. This CDR3 comprises 14 residues. CDR3 nucleotide sequence: TGTGCCAGCAGCTCCGTTTTACTCACGGGGGAGCAGTACTTC. Residues: CASSSVLLTGEQYF.

This chain connects TRBV7-6 to TRBJ2-7; TRBD1 matches 8 bases. Germline V gives CDR1 SGHVS, CDR2 FNYEAQ. The CDR3 sequence is 14 residues long. J lost 6 bases, V lost 2 bases, and 6 bases had no gene match. The CDR3: CASSLQGATFEQYF. The DNA of the CDR3 is TGTGCCAGCAGCTTACAGGGGGCAACGTTCGAGCAGTACTTC.

The chain uses TRBV3-1 (or the pseudogene TRBV3-2) and TRBJ2-7, with D possibly matching TRBD1 (5 bases). With 0 bases removed from V and 4 bases from J, the gap between germline ends came to 16 bases. This CDR3 is 16 amino acids long. The germline CDR1 and CDR2 sequences are LGHDT and YNNKEL (reference sequence). CDR3: CASSQDIRGYLYEQYF. The CDR3 DNA reads as TGTGCCAGCAGCCAAGATATTAGGGGTTATTTGTACGAGCAGTACTTC.

The chain joins TRBV10-2 to TRBJ2-7, with 8 bases aligning to TRBD2. With 0 bases clipped from V and 7 bases from J, the junction kept 17 bases outside the gene matches. CDR1 and CDR2 from the germline V gene are WSHSY and SAAADI. The CDR3 is 18 amino acids. The CDR3 nucleotides read TGCGCCAGCAGTGAGTCGATTGGGGTAGCGGGAAAGAGGGAAGAGCAGTACTTC. Translated: CASSESIGVAGKREEQYF.

The V and J genes are TRBV25-1 and TRBJ2-7; 7 bases align to TRBD1. Germline V lookup: CDR1 MGHDK, CDR2 SYGVNS. CDR3 length equals 13 residues. After removal of 4 bases from V and 6 bases from J, the junction contained 6 bases not matched to a gene. The CDR3 DNA follows: TGTGCCAGCAGTGGGCCAGGGGGTGGCGAGCAGTACTTC. Its protein product is CASSGPGGGEQYF.

The chain carries TRBV5-5 and TRBJ2-2; weak D call: TRBD2 (5 bases). V was clipped by 2 bases and J by 6 bases, with 8 bases between them. Per the germline V gene, CDR1 is SGHKS and CDR2 is YYEKEE (reference sequence). The CDR3 covers 13 residues. This chain's CDR3 is CASSLRGSGELFF. The CDR3 region has the DNA TGTGCCAGCAGCTTACGGGGATCCGGGGAGCTGTTTTTT. Combining the CDR3 with reference TRBV5-5 and TRBJ2-2 gives the whole variable domain DAGVTQSPTHLIKTRGQQVTLRCSPISGHKSVSWYQQVLGQGPQFIFQYYEKEERGRGNFPDRFSARQFPNYSSELNVNALLLGDSALYLCASSLRGSGELFFGEGSRLTVL.

The chain carries TRBV5-8 and TRBJ1-1; TRBD1 matches at 7 bases. The germline gives CDR1 SGHTS, CDR2 YDEGEE. V was clipped by 2 bases and J by 4 bases; unmatched bases: 8. The CDR3 sequence is 15 residues long. CDR3 amino acids: CASSFHRGLSTEAFF. The CDR3 region has the DNA TGTGCCAGCAGCTTCCACAGGGGTTTGAGCACTGAAGCTTTCTTT.

A note on this clone: Additional DNA sequences in this sample encode the identical CDR3. The V call is TRBV19, the J call TRBJ2-1; no firm D call. V was pared by 9 bases and J by 1 base, with 10 bases between. Germline values: CDR1 LNHDA, CDR2 SQIVND (reference sequence). The CDR3 runs to 13 residues. This CDR3 is CASRGGSYNEQFF. CDR3 nucleotides: TGTGCCAGCCGCGGTGGATCCTACAATGAGCAGTTCTTC.

The CDR3 is CASIGVGWNTGELFF. CDR3 DNA sequence: TGTGCCAGCATCGGCGTGGGCTGGAACACCGGGGAGCTGTTTTTT. This chain uses TRBV5-6 with TRBJ2-2; D is unresolved. The germline V gene encodes CDR1 SGHDT and CDR2 YYEEEE. The CDR3 is made up of 15 amino acids. Deletions cut 6 bases from V and 1 base from J, with 13 bases between.

The chain combines TRBV18 with TRBJ2-7, with 8 bases matching TRBD2. Per germline, CDR1 KGHSH and CDR2 LQKENI. The junction had 2 bases not matched to a gene; V was cut back by 3 bases and J by 7 bases. This CDR3 region has 12 residues. The CDR3 sequence: CASSPTGGEQYF. In DNA form, the CDR3 reads TGTGCCAGCTCACCGACGGGGGGGGAGCAGTACTTC.

This sequence joins TRBV24-1 and TRBJ2-7, with D perhaps matching TRBD1 (6 bases). The CDR3 runs 13 residues. The germline V gene has CDR1 KGHDR and CDR2 SFDVKD. Deletions cut 4 bases from V and 6 bases from J, with 12 bases between. The CDR3 bases are TGTGCCACCAGTGAAATTACAGGGTCCGAGCAGTACTTC. This encodes CATSEITGSEQYF.

The J gene is TRBJ2-2, the V gene TRBV9, with D possibly being TRBD2 (5 bases). The length of the CDR3 is 17 residues. V lost 0 bases and J lost 2, with 14 bases in between. Germline V gene lookup returns CDR1 SGDLS and CDR2 YYNGEE. CDR3 in DNA: TGTGCCAGCAGCGTAGAAAGCGGTGCCTTCAACACCGGGGAGCTGTTTTTT. The encoded protein is CASSVESGAFNTGELFF.

This chain joins TRBV5-5 and TRBJ1-1; a weak D match, TRBD1 (6 bases). The CDR3 consists of 13 residues. The V and J ends lost 4 bases and 4 bases respectively, with 11 bases between them. The germline V gene encodes CDR1 SGHKS and CDR2 YYEKEE (reference sequence). CDR3 in DNA: TGTGCCAGCAGCACGGAGACAGGCACTGAAGCTTTCTTT. This codes for CASSTETGTEAFF.

V is TRBV5-1 and J is TRBJ1-6, with 8 bases lining up with TRBD1. Trimming took 4 bases from V and 8 from J; bases not matched to a gene: 8. Germline CDR1 and CDR2: SGHRS and YFSETQ. The CDR3 runs to 15 residues. For the CDR3, the DNA is TGCGCCAGCAGCCCCGCAGGGGGCAAGGATTCACCCCTCCACTTT. This translates into CASSPAGGKDSPLHF.

This rearrangement joins TRBV4-2 to TRBJ1-4, with D hard to call. CDR1 and CDR2 from the germline V gene are LGHNA and YNFKEQ. Trimming shortened V by 4 bases and J by 7 bases, and 10 bases separated the two germline ends. This CDR3 is built from 13 residues. CDR3 amino acids: CASSPDHGEKLFF. Written as DNA, the CDR3 is TGTGCCAGCAGCCCAGACCACGGTGAAAAACTGTTTTTT.

This clone was detected once. The chain uses TRBV14 and TRBJ2-1; tentative D call: TRBD2 (5 bases). CDR1 and CDR2 (germline): SGHDN, FVKESK. The CDR3 totals 15 residues. Trimming pared 4 bases from V and 6 bases from J, leaving 16 bases between. The CDR3 DNA reads TGTGCCAGCAGCCGGATAAGCGGTGGAGGCAATGAGCAGTTCTTC. Translated, it gives CASSRISGGGNEQFF. The full variable domain, completed using reference TRBV14 and TRBJ2-1, is EAGVTQFPSHSVIEKGQTVTLRCDPISGHDNLYWYRRVMGKEIKFLLHFVKESKQDESGMPNNRFLAERTGGTYSTLKVQPAELEDSGVYFCASSRISGGGNEQFFGPGTRLTVL.

CDR3 sequence: CASSESSSRGITEAFF. CDR3 coding DNA: TGCGCCAGCAGTGAGTCGAGCAGCAGGGGAATCACTGAAGCTTTCTTT. The chain couples TRBV10-2 to TRBJ1-1, with D possibly TRBD1 on 6 matching bases. V was shortened by 0 bases and J by 4 bases, with 15 bases between the two germline ends. This CDR3 region has 16 residues. Germline lookup yields CDR1 WSHSY and CDR2 SAAADI.

The gene calls are TRBV9 and TRBJ2-3, with 8 nucleotides matching TRBD1. With V trimmed by 4 bases and J by 6 bases, 7 bases remained unmatched. Germline-derived CDR1 and CDR2 are SGDLS and YYNGEE. CDR3 length: 14 amino acids. The CDR3 region has the DNA TGTGCCAGCAGCACCGGACAGGGCGACGATACGCAGTATTTT. This translates into CASSTGQGDDTQYF.

This chain links TRBV5-1 with TRBJ2-5, with D perhaps TRBD1 (5 bases). The CDR3 loop spans 16 amino acids. The V gene lost 4 bases and the J gene lost 4 bases, with 20 bases spanning the gap. Germline CDR1 and CDR2: SGHRS and YFSETQ. CDR3 bases: TGCGCCAGCAGCCCCCTCAGATATGTAGGGGTAGAGACCCAGTACTTC. This encodes CASSPLRYVGVETQYF. Full variable domain (remainder filled in from reference TRBV5-1 and TRBJ2-5): KAGVTQTPRYLIKTRGQQVTLSCSPISGHRSVSWYQQTPGQGLQFLFEYFSETQRNKGNFPGRFSGRQFSNSRSEMNVSTLELGDSALYLCASSPLRYVGVETQYFGPGTRLLVL.

The V call is TRBV19, the J call TRBJ1-4; TRBD1 agrees at 9 bases. Germline CDR1 LNHDA, CDR2 SQIVND (reference sequence). The CDR3 length is 14 residues. V was pared by 8 bases and J by 14 bases, with 15 bases of the junction left unmatched. The CDR3 sequence is CASSPGDRAVMLFF. CDR3 nucleotide sequence: TGTGCCAGTTCCCCCGGGGACAGGGCCGTCATGCTGTTTTTT.

The rearrangement joins TRBV5-1 to TRBJ2-1; TRBD2 matches at 8 bases. Unmatched junction bases numbered 6, after V lost 4 bases and J lost 3 bases. Germline V gene sequence: CDR1 SGHRS, CDR2 YFSETQ. This CDR3 is built from 15 residues. CDR3 DNA: TGCGCCAGCAGCCCGACTAGCGACTACTACAATGAGCAGTTCTTC. It yields the protein CASSPTSDYYNEQFF.

The chain combines TRBV5-1 with TRBJ2-3, with no clear D. Germline V gene data show CDR1 as SGHRS and CDR2 as YFSETQ. The CDR3 has 15 residues. V was shortened by 9 bases and J by 5 bases, with 22 bases between the two germline ends. The CDR3: CATDIQDLREDTQYF. DNA of the CDR3: TGCGCCACAGACATTCAAGATCTCAGAGAAGATACGCAGTATTTT.

This clone was seen a single time. The J gene is TRBJ2-2, the V gene TRBV27; 7 bases map to TRBD1. With 8 bases clipped from V and 0 bases from J, the junction kept 9 bases outside the gene matches. CDR1 MNHEY and CDR2 SMNVEV come from the germline V gene (reference sequence). The CDR3 extends over 16 amino acids. DNA for the CDR3: TGTGCCAGCCGCCCAGGGACAGCGACGAACACCGGGGAGCTGTTTTTT. Translation: CASRPGTATNTGELFF.

CDR3 sequence: CASTTGPKNIQYF. CDR3 bases: TGTGCCAGTACCACAGGGCCCAAAAACATTCAGTACTTC. The V and J genes are TRBV19 and TRBJ2-4, with D possibly being TRBD1 (6 bases). CDR1 and CDR2 from the germline V gene are LNHDA and SQIVND (reference sequence). The ends were cut back, 7 bases at V and 2 bases at J, with 9 bases in the middle. The length of the CDR3 is 13 residues. Supplemented by reference TRBV19 and TRBJ2-4, the full variable domain reads DGGITQSPKYLFRKEGQNVTLSCEQNLNHDAMYWYRQDPGQGLRLIYYSQIVNDFQKGDIAEGYSVSREKKESFPLTVTSAQKNPTAFYLCASTTGPKNIQYFGAGTRLSVL.

V usage is TRBV11-3 and J usage is TRBJ2-7; weak D call: TRBD1 (6 bases). The CDR3 contains 17 residues. V was cut by 5 bases and J by 5 bases, with 25 bases left in between. Germline lookup yields CDR1 SGHNT and CDR2 YENEEA. In nucleotides, the CDR3 is TGTGCCAGCAGCCCCTCGGGACGGCACATTGGGGGCGACGAGCAGTACTTC. Protein product: CASSPSGRHIGGDEQYF.

This chain joins TRBV4-1 and TRBJ1-1, with D possibly being TRBD1 (6 bases). V lost 3 bases to trimming and J lost 2 bases, with 10 bases between them. Germline CDR1 is MGHRA and CDR2 is YSYEKL. This CDR3 region has 14 residues. This CDR3 is CASSQPQGNTEAFF. CDR3 coding DNA: TGCGCCAGCAGCCAGCCACAGGGAAACACTGAAGCTTTCTTT.

This chain joins TRBV16 and TRBJ1-4, with a possible D match to TRBD1 (5 bases). Germline V gene sequence: CDR1 KGHSY, CDR2 FQNENV. The CDR3 spans 16 residues. Trimming took off 4 bases at V and 5 bases at J, with 17 bases between the two ends. The CDR3 sequence: CASSRMTVGLNEKLFF. The CDR3 region has the DNA TGTGCCAGCAGCCGGATGACAGTTGGTTTGAATGAAAAACTGTTTTTT.

This chain links TRBV28 with TRBJ2-2; 8 bases line up with TRBD1. This CDR3 has 15 amino acids. Germline V lookup: CDR1 MDHEN, CDR2 SYDVKM. V shed 5 bases and J 5 bases; nucleotides not matched to a gene: 7. CDR3 DNA: TGTGCCAGCAGTGCCGGACAGGGAAGGACCGGGGAGCTGTTTTTT. Protein: CASSAGQGRTGELFF.

The chain joins TRBV5-1 to TRBJ2-3; perhaps TRBD1 as D (6 bases). The CDR3 totals 16 residues. Looked up from germline, CDR1 is SGHRS and CDR2 is YFSETQ. V was shortened by 1 base and J by 0 bases, with 12 bases between the two germline ends. CDR3 protein: CASSLSQGISTDTQYF. The CDR3 nucleotides read TGCGCCAGCAGCTTGTCTCAGGGGATAAGCACAGATACGCAGTATTTT.

The CDR3 loop reads CASSFRGTSNSPLHF. CDR3 in DNA: TGTGCCAGCAGCTTTCGAGGGACTTCTAATTCACCCCTCCACTTT. The chain uses TRBV28 and TRBJ1-6; D may be TRBD1 (5 bases). Germline V gives CDR1 MDHEN, CDR2 SYDVKM. The CDR3 extends over 15 amino acids. Between the trimmed V and J ends, which lost 6 bases and 6 bases, there was a span of 15 bases.